This entry features one T cell receptor beta chain sequence. What it binds is unknown. The length of the CDR3 is 13 residues. The junction had 7 bases not matched to a gene; V was cut back by 6 bases and J by 3 bases. Germline CDR1 reads SQVTM; CDR2 reads ANQGSEA. The data stem from a study of T-cell memory formation after mild COVID-19. Study context: Each donor largely had its own TCR clusters.

General observations from the study: Clones that contracted from day 15 to 85 had balanced CD4/CD8; later expanders were CD4+ biased. CD4+ contracting clones were mainly CM and EM; CD8+ ones, EMRA. Researchers found some responding clones in pre-infection memory, a sign that cross-reactive memory joined.

Each CDR3 protein is one row after TCRdb ran MiXCR on the 5' RACE reads. The table includes some 210,000 distinct CDR3 sequences, about 18% detected once. The clonotype comes from an adult woman who had mild COVID-19 (a few samples of this study predate the infection). Cell type and time point are not known. The sequencing input was PBMCs or a T cell subset sorted from them (not recorded which). The rearrangement links TRBV29-1 to TRBJ1-1; 7 nucleotides line up with TRBD1. The CDR3 coding sequence is TGCAGCGTCGTCAGGGGGGGAGACACTGAAGCTTTCTTT. Its translation is CSVVRGGDTEAFF.